These 22 T cell receptor beta chains were all obtained from the same sample, sequenced in a study of control samples from healthy donors and cancer patients. TCRdb's table, derived via immunoSEQ multiplex PCR, lists solely in-frame clones and lacks some. The repertoire holds approximately 210,000 clones, with roughly nine tenths as singletons. What was sequenced was blood. Receptors were obtained from a man aged 30 to 45 in good health.

This rearrangement joins TRBV5-1 to TRBJ1-6; TRBD1 is a possible D gene (6 bases). This CDR3 is built from 17 residues. The V end lost 3 bases, the J end lost 2 bases, and 15 bases lay between the germline ends. CDR1 SGHRS and CDR2 YFSETQ come from the germline V gene. CDR3 sequence: CASSSGTNKPYNSPLHF. The CDR3 coding sequence is TGCGCCAGCAGCTCCGGGACAAATAAACCCTATAATTCACCCCTCCACTTT.

V and J are TRBV19 and TRBJ2-7; TRBD1 matches at 9 bases. The CDR3 runs 15 residues. CDR1 is LNHDA and CDR2 is SQIVND in the germline V gene (reference sequence). With V trimmed by 5 bases and J by 5 bases, 10 bases remained unmatched. The CDR3 sequence is CASSFRGQGMDEQYF. The CDR3 DNA sequence: TGTGCCAGTAGTTTCCGGGGACAGGGAATGGACGAGCAGTACTTC. The whole variable domain, filled in from reference TRBV19 and TRBJ2-7, reads DGGITQSPKYLFRKEGQNVTLSCEQNLNHDAMYWYRQDPGQGLRLIYYSQIVNDFQKGDIAEGYSVSREKKESFPLTVTSAQKNPTAFYLCASSFRGQGMDEQYFGPGTRLTVT.

This rearrangement joins TRBV27 to TRBJ1-6, with D unresolved. V was cut by 1 base and J by 11 bases, with 18 bases left in between. Germline-derived CDR1 and CDR2 are MNHEY and SMNVEV (reference sequence). CDR3 length: 16 residues. The CDR3 DNA follows: TGTGCCAGCAGTTTATGGGTCCCGGCAGGCCCAGCACCCCTCCACTTT. It is translated as CASSLWVPAGPAPLHF.

The V gene is TRBV10-1, the J gene TRBJ1-4, with TRBD1 as a possible D gene (5 bases). This CDR3 contains 15 residues. V shed 4 bases and J shed 7 bases, with 16 bases lying between them. The germline V gene encodes CDR1 WNHNN and CDR2 SYGVQD (reference sequence). CDR3 region: CASSGGLGDGEKLFF. CDR3 DNA: TGCGCCAGCAGTGGAGGCCTGGGGGACGGTGAAAAACTGTTTTTT.

The chain is built from TRBV28 and TRBJ1-6; 9 bases are shared with TRBD1. Germline CDR1 is MDHEN and CDR2 is SYDVKM. V lost 5 bases to trimming and J lost 7 bases; unmatched junction nucleotides: 6. CDR3 size: 15 residues. CDR3 amino acids: CASSKGQGLNSPLHF. The CDR3 DNA sequence: TGTGCCAGCAGTAAGGGACAGGGTTTGAATTCACCCCTCCACTTT.

This chain uses TRBV30 with TRBJ2-7; perhaps TRBD1 as D (6 bases). The CDR3 spans 14 residues. From germline, CDR1 is GTSNPN and CDR2 SVGIG (reference sequence). V gave up 0 bases and J gave up 1 base, with 10 bases separating them. The CDR3 DNA is TGTGCCTGGAGTGTACCAGGGGTGTCCTACGAGCAGTACTTC. Amino acids: CAWSVPGVSYEQYF.

The chain employs TRBV6-1 and TRBJ1-2; D ambiguous. Germline V gene lookup returns CDR1 MNHNS and CDR2 SASEGT. This CDR3 is built from 13 residues. Trimming removed 2 bases from V and 2 bases from J, with 6 bases in between. The CDR3, as DNA: TGTGCCAGCAGTGAACAGGTGAACTATGGCTACACCTTC. Residues: CASSEQVNYGYTF.

This clone is a singleton in its sample. CDR3 DNA: TGTGCCAGCAGTTCACAGGCCTACAACTATGGCTACACCTTC. This codes for CASSSQAYNYGYTF. The chain joins TRBV6-5 to TRBJ1-2; TRBD1 might be the D (5 bases). This CDR3 has 14 residues. Germline loops: CDR1 MNHEY, CDR2 SVGAGI. The V gene lost 4 bases and the J gene lost 2 bases, with 11 bases spanning the gap.

The chain has TRBV19 and TRBJ1-4; D is unclear. The V and J ends lost 8 bases and 0 bases respectively, with 10 bases between them. The germline V gene encodes CDR1 LNHDA and CDR2 SQIVND (reference sequence). The CDR3 spans 14 residues. The CDR3 sequence is CASGEGTTNEKLFF. CDR3 sequence (DNA): TGTGCCAGTGGAGAAGGGACAACTAATGAAAAACTGTTTTTT.

The chain joins TRBV7-8 to TRBJ1-6; unclear D gene. Trimming removed 3 bases at V and 8 bases at J, with 5 bases between. Germline CDR1 reads SGHVS; CDR2 reads FQNEAQ. This CDR3 has 12 residues. CDR3 DNA: TGTGCCAGCAGCTTTATCGATTCACCCCTCCACTTT. Translating it yields CASSFIDSPLHF.

The rearrangement joins TRBV5-1 to TRBJ2-3; D is unclear. CDR1 is SGHRS, CDR2 YFSETQ, per germline. The V and J ends lost 5 bases and 11 bases respectively, with 18 bases between them. The CDR3 totals 13 residues. CDR3 in amino acids: CASSPNSLGRQYF. CDR3 coding DNA: TGCGCCAGCAGTCCAAATAGCCTCGGGCGGCAGTATTTT.

The chain combines TRBV18 with TRBJ1-3; tentatively, D is TRBD1 (6 bases). The CDR3 runs to 16 residues. The V and J ends lost 1 base and 0 bases respectively, with 10 bases between them. Germline V lookup: CDR1 KGHSH, CDR2 LQKENI. In nucleotides, the CDR3 is TGTGCCAGCTCACCACTCACAGGGAGCTCTGGAAACACCATATATTTT. It specifies CASSPLTGSSGNTIYF. Full variable domain (remainder filled in from reference TRBV18 and TRBJ1-3): NAGVMQNPRHLVRRRGQEARLRCSPMKGHSHVYWYRQLPEEGLKFMVYLQKENIIDESGMPKERFSAEFPKEGPSILRIQQVVRGDSAAYFCASSPLTGSSGNTIYFGEGSWLTVV.

The chain carries TRBV6-5 and TRBJ2-4, with TRBD1 matching 9 bases. The V gene end was trimmed by 8 bases and the J gene end by 0 bases; junction bases not matched to a gene: 5. The CDR3 consists of 15 residues. The germline CDR1 and CDR2 sequences are MNHEY and SVGAGI. DNA of the CDR3: TGTGCCAGCCGAGACAGGGGGGTAGCCAAAAACATTCAGTACTTC. Translated: CASRDRGVAKNIQYF.

The gene calls are TRBV21-1 and TRBJ2-3; TRBD2, the D gene given by the table, was not confirmed from the DNA. TRBV21-1 is noted as a pseudogene. The CDR3 has 16 residues. The CDR3 loop reads CASSSPGLASTDTQYF. CDR3 nucleotide sequence: TGTGCCAGCAGCTCGCCGGGACTAGCGAGCACAGATACGCAGTATTTT.

This clone showed up just a few times. This sequence joins TRBV7-9 and TRBJ1-6; 9 nucleotides agree with TRBD1. Germline V CDR1 and CDR2: SEHNR, FQNEAQ (reference sequence). J lost 9 bases, V lost 3 bases, and 3 bases had no gene match. This CDR3 is built from 14 residues. CDR3 in amino acids: CASSFRDRVSPLHF. The DNA of the CDR3 is TGTGCCAGCAGCTTCCGGGACAGGGTTTCACCCCTCCACTTT.

The rearrangement uses TRBV6-1 and TRBJ2-3; D gene uncertain. Germline V gives CDR1 MNHNS, CDR2 SASEGT. V lost 5 bases and J 0 bases, leaving 12 bases between the germline ends. The CDR3 has 15 residues. Here the CDR3 reads CASSLTDSSTDTQYF. For the CDR3, the DNA is TGTGCCAGCAGTCTAACAGACTCTAGCACAGATACGCAGTATTTT.

The chain joins TRBV4-1 to TRBJ2-2; D remains ambiguous. The CDR3 is 14 amino acids. Deletions cut 1 base from V and 1 base from J, with 4 bases between. Germline V gene sequence: CDR1 MGHRA, CDR2 YSYEKL. CDR3 in amino acids: CASSQGLNTGELFF. The CDR3 region has the DNA TGCGCCAGCAGCCAAGGACTGAACACCGGGGAGCTGTTTTTT.

This rearrangement joins TRBV6-5 to TRBJ1-5; 8 bases line up with TRBD1. The germline CDR1 and CDR2 sequences are MNHEY and SVGAGI. The CDR3 length is 15 residues. V was clipped by 4 bases and J by 5 bases; unmatched bases: 7. In DNA, the CDR3 is TGTGCCAGCAGTTCACCGGACAGGGCGCATCAGCCCCAGCATTTT. Residues: CASSSPDRAHQPQHF.

This rearrangement joins TRBV5-6 to TRBJ2-7; D perhaps matches TRBD1 (6 bases). This CDR3 has 14 residues. Germline V gene lookup returns CDR1 SGHDT and CDR2 YYEEEE. Deletions cut 3 bases from V and 2 bases from J, with 12 bases between. CDR3 nucleotides: TGTGCCAGCAGCTCCTACACAGGGCCCTACGAGCAGTACTTC. It codes for CASSSYTGPYEQYF. Complete variable domain (other parts from reference TRBV5-6 and TRBJ2-7): DAGVTQSPTHLIKTRGQQVTLRCSPKSGHDTVSWYQQALGQGPQFIFQYYEEEERQRGNFPDRFSGHQFPNYSSELNVNALLLGDSALYLCASSSYTGPYEQYFGPGTRLTVT.

This clone was observed a single time. The V and J genes are TRBV20-1 and TRBJ2-5, with D possibly TRBD1 on 5 matching bases. CDR3 length equals 13 residues. V lost 6 bases to trimming and J lost 2 bases, with 13 bases between them. CDR1 is DFQATT, CDR2 SNEGSKA, per germline (reference sequence). CDR3 in DNA: TGCAGTGCCAGTAAAGGGGCTCAAGAGACCCAGTACTTC. Translated: CSASKGAQETQYF.

This sequence joins TRBV19 and TRBJ2-1; D gene uncertain. CDR1 LNHDA and CDR2 SQIVND come from the germline V gene (reference sequence). This CDR3 comprises 16 residues. The V and J ends lost 2 bases and 7 bases respectively, with 18 bases between them. In DNA form, the CDR3 reads TGTGCCAGTAGTATATCCCGATATCGTCAGGAGAATGAGCAGTTCTTC. It is translated as CASSISRYRQENEQFF.

This chain uses TRBV2 with TRBJ2-1, with D perhaps TRBD2 (5 bases). The length of the CDR3 is 11 residues. V was pared by 7 bases and J by 12 bases, with 13 bases between. The germline V gene has CDR1 SNHLY and CDR2 FYNNEI. CDR3 loop: CASTDRTWQFF. In nucleotides, the CDR3 is TGTGCCAGCACCGATAGGACTTGGCAGTTCTTC.